The clone carrying this TCR beta chain was counted a few times. The sample comes from a study of regulatory T cells in long-lasting Graves disease. iRepertoire HTBI primers and Arm-PCR of CDR3 regions built TCR beta libraries. Via MiXCR, TCRdb re-called the multiplex PCR reads, giving one row per CDR3 protein. The sample shows 400,000 to 450,000 distinct CDR3 sequences, 15% to 20% of them seen only once. The time point denotes: newly diagnosed GD, antithyroid drugs for less than 3 months. PBMCs provided the RNA from which the TCR library was made. The ends were cut back, 0 bases at V and 4 bases at J, with 11 bases in the middle. CDR3 size: 15 residues. From germline, CDR1 is SGDLS and CDR2 YYNGEE. These data were likewise used in another study, on T cells in Graves' hyperthyroidism and ophthalmopathy.

This sequence joins TRBV9 and TRBJ1-5; tentative D call: TRBD1 (5 bases). Here the sequenced sample was peripheral blood mononuclear cells (PBMCs), taken at new diagnosis, from a patient treated with antithyroid drugs. The TCR originated in a woman aged 25 to 39 with Graves disease. For the CDR3, the DNA is TGTGCCAGCAGCGTAGGAAGGGGCGTGAATCAGCCCCAGCATTTT. Amino acid sequence: CASSVGRGVNQPQHF.